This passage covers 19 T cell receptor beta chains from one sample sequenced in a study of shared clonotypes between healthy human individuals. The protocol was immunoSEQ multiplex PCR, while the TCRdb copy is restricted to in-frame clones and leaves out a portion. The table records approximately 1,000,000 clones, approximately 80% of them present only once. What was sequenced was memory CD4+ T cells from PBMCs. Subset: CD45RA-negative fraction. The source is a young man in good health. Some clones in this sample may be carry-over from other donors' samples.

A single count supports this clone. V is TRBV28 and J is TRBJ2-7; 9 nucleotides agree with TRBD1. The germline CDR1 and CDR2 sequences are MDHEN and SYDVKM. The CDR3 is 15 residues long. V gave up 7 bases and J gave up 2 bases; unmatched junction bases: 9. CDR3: CASMAGDRVTYEQYF. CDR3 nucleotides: TGTGCCAGCATGGCGGGGGACAGGGTTACCTACGAGCAGTACTTC.

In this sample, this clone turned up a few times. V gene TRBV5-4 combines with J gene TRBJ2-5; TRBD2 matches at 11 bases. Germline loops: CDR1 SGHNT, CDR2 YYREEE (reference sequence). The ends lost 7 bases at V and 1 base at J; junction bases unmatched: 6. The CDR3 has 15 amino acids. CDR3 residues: CASGSGRGPQETQYF. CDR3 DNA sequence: TGTGCCAGCGGTAGCGGGAGGGGACCCCAAGAGACCCAGTACTTC.

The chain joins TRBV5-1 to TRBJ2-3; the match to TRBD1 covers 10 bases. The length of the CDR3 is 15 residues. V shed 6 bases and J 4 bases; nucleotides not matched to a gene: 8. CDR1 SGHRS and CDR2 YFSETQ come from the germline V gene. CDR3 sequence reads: CASIRTGGISDTQYF. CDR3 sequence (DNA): TGCGCCAGCATCCGGACAGGGGGAATCTCAGATACGCAGTATTTT.

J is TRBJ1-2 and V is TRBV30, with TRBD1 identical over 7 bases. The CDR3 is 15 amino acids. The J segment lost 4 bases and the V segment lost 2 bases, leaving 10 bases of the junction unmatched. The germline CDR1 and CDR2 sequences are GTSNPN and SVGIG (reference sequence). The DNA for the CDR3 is TGTGCCTGGAGTAGATTACCGGGACAGAGCTATGGCTACACCTTC. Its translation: CAWSRLPGQSYGYTF.

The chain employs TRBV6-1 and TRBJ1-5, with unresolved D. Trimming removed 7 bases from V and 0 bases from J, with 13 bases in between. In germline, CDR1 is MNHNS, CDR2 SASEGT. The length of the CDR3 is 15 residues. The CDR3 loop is CASKPERNSNQPQHF. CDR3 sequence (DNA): TGTGCCAGCAAACCGGAACGAAATAGCAATCAGCCCCAGCATTTT.

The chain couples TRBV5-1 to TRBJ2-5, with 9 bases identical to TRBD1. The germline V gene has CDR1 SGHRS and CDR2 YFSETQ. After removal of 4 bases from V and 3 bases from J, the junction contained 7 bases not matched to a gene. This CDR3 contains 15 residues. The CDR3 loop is CASSPPGQGKETQYF. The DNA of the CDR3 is TGCGCCAGCAGCCCGCCGGGACAGGGTAAAGAGACCCAGTACTTC.

Written as DNA, the CDR3 is TGTGCCAGCAGCCCACTGGGGGCAACGGAGACCCAGTACTTC. The encoded protein is CASSPLGATETQYF. V usage is TRBV9 and J usage is TRBJ2-5, with D possibly TRBD1 on 6 matching bases. Germline CDR1 and CDR2: SGDLS and YYNGEE. The CDR3 covers 14 residues. The germline V and J ends were trimmed by 4 bases and 5 bases, with 15 bases remaining between them.

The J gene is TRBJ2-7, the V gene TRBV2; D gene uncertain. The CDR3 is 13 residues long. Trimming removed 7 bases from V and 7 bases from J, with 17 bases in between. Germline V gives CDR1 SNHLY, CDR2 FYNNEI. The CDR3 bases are TGTGCCAGCACCTTACAGTCCTTATTGGAGCAGTACTTC. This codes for CASTLQSLLEQYF.

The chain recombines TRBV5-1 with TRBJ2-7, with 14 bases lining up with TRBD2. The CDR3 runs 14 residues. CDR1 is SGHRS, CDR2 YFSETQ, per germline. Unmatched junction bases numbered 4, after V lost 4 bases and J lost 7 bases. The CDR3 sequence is CASSQGTSGSEQYF. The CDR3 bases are TGCGCCAGCAGCCAGGGGACTAGCGGGAGTGAGCAGTACTTC.

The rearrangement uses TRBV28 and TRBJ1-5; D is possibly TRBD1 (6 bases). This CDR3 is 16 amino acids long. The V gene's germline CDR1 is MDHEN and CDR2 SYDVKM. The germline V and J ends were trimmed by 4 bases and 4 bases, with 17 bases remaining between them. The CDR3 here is CASSSPGQGKNQPQHF. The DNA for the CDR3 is TGTGCCAGCAGTTCCCCGGGACAAGGCAAGAATCAGCCCCAGCATTTT.

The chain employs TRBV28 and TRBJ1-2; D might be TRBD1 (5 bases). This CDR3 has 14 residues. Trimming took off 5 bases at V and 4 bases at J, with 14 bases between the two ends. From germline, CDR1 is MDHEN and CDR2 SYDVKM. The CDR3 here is CASSPPREGYGYTF. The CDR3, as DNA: TGTGCCAGCAGTCCTCCCAGGGAAGGCTATGGCTACACCTTC.

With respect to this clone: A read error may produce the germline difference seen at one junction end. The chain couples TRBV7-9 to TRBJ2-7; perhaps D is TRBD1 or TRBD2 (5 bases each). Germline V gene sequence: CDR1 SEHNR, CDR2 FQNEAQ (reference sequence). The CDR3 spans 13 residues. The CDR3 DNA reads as TGTGCCAGCAGTATAGCTCCCGAGGGGCCCTTGTCTTTC. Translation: CASSIAPEGPLSF.

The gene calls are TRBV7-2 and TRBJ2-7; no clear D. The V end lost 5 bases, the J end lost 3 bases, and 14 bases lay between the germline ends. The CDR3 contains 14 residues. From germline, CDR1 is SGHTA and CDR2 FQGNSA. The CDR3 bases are TGTGCCAGCAGCCCGGAGCCACGGTACTACGAGCAGTACTTC. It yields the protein CASSPEPRYYEQYF.

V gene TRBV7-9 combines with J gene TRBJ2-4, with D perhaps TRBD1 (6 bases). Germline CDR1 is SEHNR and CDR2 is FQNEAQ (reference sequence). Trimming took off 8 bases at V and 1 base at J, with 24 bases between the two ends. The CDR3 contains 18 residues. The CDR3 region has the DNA TGTGCCAGCGCAGAACCGGGACAAGGGGGTATGGCCAAAAACATTCAGTACTTC. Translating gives CASAEPGQGGMAKNIQYF.

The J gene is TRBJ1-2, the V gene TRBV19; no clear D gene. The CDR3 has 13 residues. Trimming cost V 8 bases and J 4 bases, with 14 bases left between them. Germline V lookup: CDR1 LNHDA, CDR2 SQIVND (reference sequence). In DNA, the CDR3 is TGTGCCAGTTCAGGACGGGTTCTCTATGGCTACACCTTC. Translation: CASSGRVLYGYTF.

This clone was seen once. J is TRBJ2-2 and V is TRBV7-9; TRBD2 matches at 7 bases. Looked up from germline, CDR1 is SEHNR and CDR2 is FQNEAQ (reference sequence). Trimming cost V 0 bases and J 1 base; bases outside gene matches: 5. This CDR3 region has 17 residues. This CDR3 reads CASSLALKRENTGELFF. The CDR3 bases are TGTGCCAGCAGCTTAGCGCTTAAGCGGGAGAACACCGGGGAGCTGTTTTTT.

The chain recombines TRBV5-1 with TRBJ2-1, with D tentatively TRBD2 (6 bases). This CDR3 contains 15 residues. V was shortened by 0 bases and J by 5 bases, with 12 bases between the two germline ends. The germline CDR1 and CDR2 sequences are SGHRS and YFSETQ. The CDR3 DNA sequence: TGCGCCAGCAGCTTGGTTTACGGGAGCAACAATGAGCAGTTCTTC. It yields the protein CASSLVYGSNNEQFF.

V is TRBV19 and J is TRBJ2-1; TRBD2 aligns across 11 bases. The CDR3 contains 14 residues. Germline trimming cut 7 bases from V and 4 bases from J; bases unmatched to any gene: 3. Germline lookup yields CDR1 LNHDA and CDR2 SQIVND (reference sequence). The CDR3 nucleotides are TGTGCCAGTATAGCGGGAGGGGAATACAATGAGCAGTTCTTC. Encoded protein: CASIAGGEYNEQFF.

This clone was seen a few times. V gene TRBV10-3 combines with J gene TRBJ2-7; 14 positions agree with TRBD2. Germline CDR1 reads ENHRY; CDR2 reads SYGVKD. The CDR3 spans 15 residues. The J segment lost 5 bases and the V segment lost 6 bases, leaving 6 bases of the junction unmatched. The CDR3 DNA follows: TGTGCCATCAGACCGGGACTAGCGGGAGTCAACGAGCAGTACTTC. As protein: CAIRPGLAGVNEQYF.